The text below deals with one TCR beta chain. Trimming took off 4 bases at V and 6 bases at J, with 13 bases between the two ends. The CDR3 is 13 amino acids. Germline V gene lookup returns CDR1 LNHNV and CDR2 YYDKDF (reference sequence). These data are taken from a study of shared clonotypes between healthy human individuals. Generated by immunoSEQ multiplex PCR, the TCRdb table keeps only in-frame clones and is missing some. The sample gives 450,000 to 500,000 clones, almost 80% of which show up once; about 12% is in the top ten. This chain links TRBV15 with TRBJ2-7; D unresolved. Sequencing was done on a sample of PBMCs. The TCR was taken from a woman between 35 and 50 years old in good health. Some clones in this sample may be carry-over from other donors' samples. Here the CDR3 reads CATSNDVAREQYF. The CDR3 nucleotides are TGTGCCACCAGCAACGATGTGGCACGCGAGCAGTACTTC.